The table lists the clone carrying this T cell receptor (beta chain) with a count of one. Antigen unknown. Repertoires were generated with immunoSEQ multiplex PCR, while TCRdb's copy carries only in-frame clones and drops some. The sample has tens of thousands of clones, roughly 80% seen once. This sample is part of a study of OX40 agonist ivuxolimab in advanced cancers. The V end was cut by 5 bases, the J end by 1 base, with 7 bases between. The CDR3 is 12 amino acids. Germline V CDR1 and CDR2: GTSNPN, SVGIG (reference sequence). Study outcomes and limitations: CD4+ and CD8+ blood T cells expanded clonally by week 6 at 0.1 to 3.0 mg/kg.

The sequencing here drew on CD4+ or CD8+ T cells sorted from blood, taken in a trial of the OX40 agonist ivuxolimab. The clonotype was recovered from an adult with an advanced solid tumor such as melanoma, head and neck, liver or kidney cancer. The chain recombines TRBV30 with TRBJ2-3; no firm D call. The CDR3 spells CAWGLRTDTQYF. The CDR3 nucleotides are TGTGCCTGGGGCCTACGCACAGATACGCAGTATTTT.